This T cell receptor (beta chain) was sequenced in a study of pediatric ulcerative colitis. On this clone itself: Antigen unknown.

From germline, CDR1 is DFQATT and CDR2 SNEGSKA (reference sequence). V was shortened by 5 bases and J by 8 bases, with 9 bases between the two germline ends. The CDR3 runs 10 residues. Study findings and constraints: This repertoire reflects total lymphocytes rather than subpopulations like regulatory T cells. Acute severe colitis showed lower rectal diversity from clonal expansions. Substantially fewer templates came from a couple of patients' blood samples.

Rectal tissue came from one to two pinch biopsies taken at colonoscopy. The diagnostic colonoscopy in ulcerative colitis patients preceded any immunosuppressive treatment. The method was immunoSEQ multiplex PCR; TCRdb's version includes in-frame clones alone and lacks a portion of them. In the table there are under 50,000 clones, 60% to 85% of which are singletons. The sequenced material came from gut tissue. The rearrangement joins TRBV20-1 to TRBJ1-2; D is unclear. The TCR originated in a girl between 10 and 17 years old with moderate ulcerative colitis. CDR3 loop: CSAGPWGYTF. CDR3 in DNA: TGCAGTGCTGGCCCATGGGGCTACACCTTC.